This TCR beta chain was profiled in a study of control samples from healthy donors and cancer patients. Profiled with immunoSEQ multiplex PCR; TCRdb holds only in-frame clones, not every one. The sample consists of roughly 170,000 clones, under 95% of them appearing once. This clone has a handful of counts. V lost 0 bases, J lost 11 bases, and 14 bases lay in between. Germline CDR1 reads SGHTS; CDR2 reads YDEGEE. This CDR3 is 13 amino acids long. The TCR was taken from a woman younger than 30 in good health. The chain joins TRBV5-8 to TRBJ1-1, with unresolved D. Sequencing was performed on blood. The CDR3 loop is CASSLARVADAFF. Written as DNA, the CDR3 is TGTGCCAGCAGCTTGGCAAGGGTAGCGGATGCTTTCTTT.